This T cell receptor beta chain appears in the sequencing data of a study of blood T cells in healthy people across ages. Regarding the study as a whole: Roughly linearly, TCR beta diversity per million T cells fell as age increased. The study found more naive CD4+ cells and higher diversity in long-lived than aged donors.

Together with a sample-barcoded 5' primer, a J-beta primer mix was included in a second PCR lasting about 7 to 11 cycles. TCRdb redid the calling of the 5' RACE reads with MiXCR, one entry per CDR3 protein. The table has roughly 800,000 distinct CDR3 sequences, 20% to 25% seen once. This clonotype was detected a few times. Its target is unknown. A read error may account for a junction end that differs from germline. Germline V lookup: CDR1 MDHEN, CDR2 SYDVKM. This CDR3 comprises 11 residues. Another study also made use of these data, one on T cells of mothers and their children. That investigation notes: Donation involved a few healthy Caucasian mothers and the six children that they had. Added by the second PCR's M1S primer were sample barcodes and 2-4 random nucleotides.

The chain employs TRBV28 and TRBJ1-2; D not certain. The receptor comes from a boy younger than 18 in good health. Sequencing input: blood. The DNA for the CDR3 is TGTGCCAGCAGTCCCCGTGACGGCTGCACCTTC. Translating it yields CASSPRDGCTF.